Below are 19 T cell receptor beta chains sequenced from a single sample in a study of blood T cell repertoires in COVID-19. Sequencing was performed with immunoSEQ multiplex PCR; in TCRdb, only in-frame clones are kept and a portion is missing. The table records 300,000 to 400,000 clones, about 90% of them present only once. The sequenced material came from peripheral blood. The source is a woman aged 18-30 years who had recovered from COVID-19.

The sample holds one count of this clone. This chain links TRBV18 with TRBJ1-2; 9 bases line up with TRBD1. The CDR3 sequence is 16 residues long. Germline values: CDR1 KGHSH, CDR2 LQKENI. The trim removed 6 bases at V and 5 bases at J, leaving 13 bases unmatched. The CDR3 region has the DNA TGTGCCAGCTCTCGGACAGGGGTGCAGGACCCTTATGGCTACACCTTC. It encodes CASSRTGVQDPYGYTF.

This sequence joins TRBV2 and TRBJ1-2; 7 bases match TRBD1. The trim removed 3 bases at V and 6 bases at J, leaving 7 bases unmatched. This CDR3 spans 14 amino acids. Germline V lookup: CDR1 SNHLY, CDR2 FYNNEI. This chain's CDR3 is CASSDTGDWHGYTF. The CDR3 DNA reads TGTGCCAGCAGTGACACAGGGGATTGGCATGGCTACACCTTC.

V is TRBV29-1 and J is TRBJ1-1; TRBD1 might be the D (5 bases). CDR1 and CDR2 from the germline V gene are SQVTM and ANQGSEA. This CDR3 region has 12 residues. Trimming removed 6 bases at V and 5 bases at J, with 13 bases between. This CDR3 reads CSVAGPRTEAFF. The CDR3 coding sequence is TGCAGCGTAGCAGGGCCCCGAACTGAAGCTTTCTTT.

This clone appeared once. The V and J genes are TRBV6-5 and TRBJ1-1; D gene unclear. This CDR3 contains 14 residues. CDR1 is MNHEY and CDR2 is SVGAGI in the germline V gene. The V end lost 7 bases, the J end lost 1 base, and 13 bases lay between the germline ends. The CDR3 here is CASKGGTPNTEAFF. CDR3 sequence (DNA): TGTGCCAGCAAAGGCGGCACCCCGAACACTGAAGCTTTCTTT.

The count of this clone is one. The genes are TRBV29-1 and TRBJ1-2; D unclear. CDR3 length: 13 residues. V was clipped by 6 bases and J by 6 bases, with 17 bases between them. Germline V gives CDR1 SQVTM, CDR2 ANQGSEA. The CDR3, as DNA: TGCAGCGTCCCCCCGCGGGGTGAGAATGGCTACACCTTC. Amino acid sequence: CSVPPRGENGYTF.

The chain carries TRBV27 and TRBJ1-1; TRBD1 might be the D (6 bases). CDR1 is MNHEY, CDR2 SMNVEV, per germline (reference sequence). The germline V and J ends were trimmed by 3 bases and 0 bases, with 17 bases remaining between them. The CDR3 runs to 17 residues. CDR3 bases: TGTGCCAGCAGTTTTCGCGGGGGGCGCGAGATGAACACTGAAGCTTTCTTT. As protein: CASSFRGGREMNTEAFF.

This chain uses TRBV6-5 with TRBJ1-1; possible D gene TRBD1, 6 bases. This CDR3 is built from 11 residues. Trimming shortened V by 6 bases and J by 12 bases, and 14 bases separated the two germline ends. Looked up from germline, CDR1 is MNHEY and CDR2 is SVGAGI. The CDR3 reads CASRRQDSTFF. CDR3 nucleotides: TGTGCCAGCAGAAGACAGGACTCGACTTTCTTT.

About this clone: This CDR3 is also generated by other DNA sequences in the sample. The gene calls are TRBV6-1 and TRBJ1-1; a weak D match, TRBD1 (6 bases). The germline V gene encodes CDR1 MNHNS and CDR2 SASEGT. The CDR3 is made up of 14 amino acids. V gave up 1 base and J gave up 5 bases, with 11 bases separating them. In nucleotides, the CDR3 is TGTGCCAGCAGTGAAGGAGGGGGTGGAACTGAAGCTTTCTTT. This translates into CASSEGGGGTEAFF.

This chain joins TRBV12-3 or TRBV12-4 and TRBJ1-5; no clear D. With 6 bases removed from V and 2 bases from J, the gap between germline ends came to 5 bases. The CDR3 is made up of 12 amino acids. The CDR3 sequence is CASRAGNQPQHF. Written as DNA, the CDR3 is TGTGCCAGCAGGGCGGGCAATCAGCCCCAGCATTTT.

The V call is TRBV11-2, the J call TRBJ2-2, with 7 bases fitting TRBD1. Trimming removed 0 bases from V and 3 bases from J; junction bases left unmatched: 1. Germline V CDR1 and CDR2: SGHAT, FQNNGV. The CDR3 has 15 residues. CDR3 nucleotides: TGTGCCAGCAGCTTAGAGGGACAGTACACCGGGGAGCTGTTTTTT. Amino acid sequence: CASSLEGQYTGELFF.

This clone was recorded only once. The J gene is TRBJ2-5, the V gene TRBV11-3, with TRBD2 matching over 9 bases. Germline values: CDR1 SGHNT, CDR2 YENEEA. V was clipped by 1 base and J by 4 bases; unmatched bases: 4. The CDR3 has 15 residues. CDR3 nucleotides: TGTGCCAGCAGCTTAGGCGGGAGGGCCCGAGAGACCCAGTACTTC. Translating gives CASSLGGRARETQYF.

This chain joins TRBV3-1 (or the pseudogene TRBV3-2) and TRBJ2-7, with TRBD1 matching 11 bases. The J segment lost 4 bases and the V segment lost 0 bases, leaving 8 bases of the junction unmatched. The CDR3 runs to 17 residues. Germline V lookup: CDR1 LGHDT, CDR2 YNNKEL (reference sequence). The CDR3 reads CASSQDDRTGGEYEQYV. CDR3 sequence (DNA): TGTGCCAGCAGCCAAGATGACAGGACAGGGGGCGAGTACGAGCAGTACGTC.

The rearrangement joins TRBV3-1 (or the pseudogene TRBV3-2) to TRBJ1-2; unclear D gene. CDR3 size: 14 residues. Germline CDR1 is LGHDT and CDR2 is YNNKEL (reference sequence). V was trimmed by 4 bases and J by 4 bases, leaving 13 bases between them. Here the CDR3 DNA reads TGTGCCAGCAGCCCCCCGGGATCCTCCTATGGCTACACCTTC. Translating it yields CASSPPGSSYGYTF.

CDR3 region: CASSPLYGGKNTEAFF. The CDR3 coding sequence is TGTGCCAGCTCACCGCTTTACGGAGGGAAAAACACTGAAGCTTTCTTT. This chain links TRBV18 with TRBJ1-1; D gene unclear. The CDR3 has 16 residues. Trimming removed 3 bases from V and 2 bases from J, with 16 bases in between. CDR1 and CDR2 from the germline V gene are KGHSH and LQKENI. Combining the CDR3 with reference TRBV18 and TRBJ1-1 gives the whole variable domain NAGVMQNPRHLVRRRGQEARLRCSPMKGHSHVYWYRQLPEEGLKFMVYLQKENIIDESGMPKERFSAEFPKEGPSILRIQQVVRGDSAAYFCASSPLYGGKNTEAFFGQGTRLTVV.

The chain carries TRBV2 and TRBJ1-1; possible D gene TRBD1, 5 bases. Germline V gene sequence: CDR1 SNHLY, CDR2 FYNNEI. The CDR3 sequence is 15 residues long. Between the trimmed V and J ends, which lost 4 bases and 4 bases, there was a span of 16 bases. This CDR3 is CASSVLGRGVTEAFF. For the CDR3, the DNA is TGTGCCAGCAGTGTGCTAGGGAGGGGCGTCACTGAAGCTTTCTTT.

The chain employs TRBV6-2 or TRBV6-3 and TRBJ2-1, with TRBD2 matching 10 bases. With V trimmed by 2 bases and J by 7 bases, 5 bases remained unmatched. This CDR3 comprises 15 residues. Germline V gene lookup returns CDR1 MNHEY and CDR2 SVGEGT. CDR3 sequence: CASSYRAGGLNEQFF. The CDR3 DNA is TGTGCCAGCAGTTACCGAGCGGGAGGGCTAAATGAGCAGTTCTTC.

The chain combines TRBV3-1 (or the pseudogene TRBV3-2) with TRBJ1-2, with D maybe TRBD1 (5 bases). The CDR3 consists of 13 residues. V shed 3 bases and J shed 3 bases, with 8 bases lying between them. Germline CDR1 LGHDT, CDR2 YNNKEL (reference sequence). CDR3 loop: CASSQGQDYGYTF. The CDR3 nucleotides read TGTGCCAGCAGCCAGGGGCAAGACTATGGCTACACCTTC.

The gene calls are TRBV20-1 and TRBJ1-5; D remains ambiguous. Germline lookup yields CDR1 DFQATT and CDR2 SNEGSKA (reference sequence). This CDR3 has 14 residues. With 3 bases removed from V and 4 bases from J, the gap between germline ends came to 13 bases. The CDR3 protein is CSASTVGENQPQHF. CDR3 bases: TGCAGTGCTAGTACCGTTGGAGAGAATCAGCCCCAGCATTTT.

V usage is TRBV5-4 and J usage is TRBJ1-3; possibly TRBD1 for D (6 bases). Per the germline V gene, CDR1 is SGHNT and CDR2 is YYREEE (reference sequence). This CDR3 is built from 15 residues. V lost 2 bases and J 3 bases, leaving 12 bases between the germline ends. CDR3 sequence: CASSLQGRGGNTIYF. Written as DNA, the CDR3 is TGTGCCAGCAGCTTACAGGGACGGGGTGGAAACACCATATATTTT.